These 23 T cell receptor beta chains originate from one sample sequenced in a study of beta chain features in type 1 diabetes. All of the isolated RNA was reverse transcribed, so expressed TCRB transcripts were sequenced. Clones were sequenced by immunoSEQ multiplex PCR, and TCRdb holds only the in-frame ones, with some missing. The sample lists around 250,000 clones, roughly two thirds occurring once. The sample comprised naive CD4+ T cells from blood. All receptors derive from a man in his thirties or forties in good health.

This clone occurred a few times. The genes are TRBV30 and TRBJ2-3; no clear D gene. The CDR3 runs 14 residues. Between the trimmed V and J ends, which lost 1 base and 2 bases, there was a span of 10 bases. CDR1 is GTSNPN and CDR2 is SVGIG in the germline V gene (reference sequence). CDR3: CAWSALRNTDTQYF. The CDR3 nucleotides are TGTGCCTGGAGTGCACTTCGAAACACAGATACGCAGTATTTT.

This sequence joins TRBV4-3 and TRBJ2-5, with a weak D call TRBD2 (5 bases). The germline CDR1 and CDR2 sequences are LGHNA and YSLEER. Trimming took off 0 bases at V and 5 bases at J, with 16 bases between the two ends. The CDR3 is 16 amino acids. The CDR3 bases are TGCGCCAGCAGCCAAGAGGGAAGATCTTCGGGGGAGACCCAGTACTTC. It encodes CASSQEGRSSGETQYF.

V usage is TRBV12-5 and J usage is TRBJ1-1, with no clear D. The CDR3 totals 13 residues. V shed 4 bases and J shed 8 bases, with 14 bases lying between them. CDR1 is LGHNT and CDR2 is FRNRAP in the germline V gene. The CDR3 DNA reads as TGTGCTAGTGGTTACCTTTCCCGAGGGGAAGCTTTCTTT. This sequence encodes CASGYLSRGEAFF.

The chain carries TRBV4-1 and TRBJ2-1; maybe TRBD1 (5 bases). The V and J ends lost 4 bases and 7 bases respectively, with 11 bases between them. The CDR3 is 13 residues long. Per the germline V gene, CDR1 is MGHRA and CDR2 is YSYEKL. The CDR3 sequence: CASSLARGNEQFF. The CDR3 DNA reads as TGCGCCAGCAGCCTCGCAAGGGGTAATGAGCAGTTCTTC.

This sequence joins TRBV30 and TRBJ2-3; 7 bases line up with TRBD1. This CDR3 has 14 residues. V lost 3 bases to trimming and J lost 1 base; unmatched junction nucleotides: 4. Germline assignment: CDR1 GTSNPN and CDR2 SVGIG (reference sequence). The CDR3 loop is CAWRLGTGTDTQYF. DNA for the CDR3: TGTGCCTGGAGACTTGGGACAGGCACAGATACGCAGTATTTT.

On this clone itself: This same CDR3 is encoded by further DNA sequences in the sample. The chain employs TRBV14 and TRBJ2-6, with D hard to call. The CDR3 consists of 13 residues. The V gene lost 8 bases and the J gene lost 0 bases, with 5 bases spanning the gap. Germline values: CDR1 SGHDN, CDR2 FVKESK. The CDR3 DNA reads TGTGCCAGCCGCAACTCTGGGGCCAACGTCCTGACTTTC. Residues: CASRNSGANVLTF.

This chain uses TRBV18 with TRBJ1-1, with D maybe TRBD1 (5 bases). This CDR3 spans 16 amino acids. From germline, CDR1 is KGHSH and CDR2 LQKENI. V was pared by 4 bases and J by 4 bases, with 19 bases between. CDR3 nucleotide sequence: TGTGCCAGCTCACTAGGGACCTTTAGAACGGGCACTGAAGCTTTCTTT. As protein: CASSLGTFRTGTEAFF.

The CDR3 nucleotides read TGTGCCAGCAGCTTCCGGGACCCGCCCGAGCAGTACTTC. Translation: CASSFRDPPEQYF. The genes are TRBV7-2 and TRBJ2-7, with D perhaps TRBD1 or TRBD2 (5 bases each). Between the trimmed V and J ends, which lost 3 bases and 6 bases, there was a span of 12 bases. Per germline, CDR1 SGHTA and CDR2 FQGNSA. This CDR3 region has 13 residues.

This chain joins TRBV30 and TRBJ1-6; tentative D call: TRBD1 (6 bases). This CDR3 has 14 amino acids. V lost 4 bases and J 7 bases, leaving 14 bases between the germline ends. The germline CDR1 and CDR2 sequences are GTSNPN and SVGIG (reference sequence). This chain's CDR3 is CAWNRGAFNSPLHF. CDR3 in DNA: TGTGCCTGGAATCGGGGGGCTTTCAATTCACCCCTCCACTTT.

This clone was observed once. This chain uses TRBV2 with TRBJ2-3; D might be TRBD2 (5 bases). This CDR3 is 15 amino acids long. In germline, CDR1 is SNHLY, CDR2 FYNNEI. V lost 6 bases to trimming and J lost 0 bases, with 13 bases between them. The CDR3 nucleotides read TGTGCCAGCAGCTTTCTAGCAGCTAGCACAGATACGCAGTATTTT. The encoded protein is CASSFLAASTDTQYF.

V usage is TRBV7-9 and J usage is TRBJ1-4; D unclear. The germline V gene encodes CDR1 SEHNR and CDR2 FQNEAQ (reference sequence). Trimming left V 4 bases short and J 3 bases short, with 12 bases between. CDR3 length: 15 amino acids. The CDR3 region is CASSSLEKANEKLFF. CDR3 DNA: TGTGCCAGCAGCTCCCTGGAGAAGGCTAATGAAAAACTGTTTTTT.

The V and J genes are TRBV7-2 and TRBJ2-3; D tentatively fits TRBD1 or TRBD2 (5 bases each). CDR3 size: 13 residues. Germline V lookup: CDR1 SGHTA, CDR2 FQGNSA. V lost 6 bases to trimming and J lost 5 bases, with 12 bases between them. CDR3 coding DNA: TGTGCCAGCAGTCTGGGGGTCTTAGATACGCAGTATTTT. This sequence encodes CASSLGVLDTQYF.

This clone was recorded only once. This chain uses TRBV5-1 with TRBJ2-5, with TRBD1 matching 7 bases. The CDR3 covers 14 residues. J gave up 1 base and V 4 bases, and 4 bases lay outside the gene matches. Germline V gene data show CDR1 as SGHRS and CDR2 as YFSETQ. This CDR3 reads CASSKGTVQETQYF. The CDR3 nucleotides read TGCGCCAGCAGCAAAGGGACAGTCCAAGAGACCCAGTACTTC. Full variable domain (remainder filled in from reference TRBV5-1 and TRBJ2-5): KAGVTQTPRYLIKTRGQQVTLSCSPISGHRSVSWYQQTPGQGLQFLFEYFSETQRNKGNFPGRFSGRQFSNSRSEMNVSTLELGDSALYLCASSKGTVQETQYFGPGTRLLVL.

The chain is built from TRBV1 and TRBJ2-3; the D call of TRBD1 is as the table states it, not checked on the DNA. TRBV1 is a listed pseudogene. The CDR3 is 13 amino acids. The CDR3 is CTRPQGEKDTQYF. The CDR3 coding sequence is TGCACCAGACCTCAGGGGGAAAAAGATACGCAGTATTTT.

J is TRBJ2-1 and V is TRBV19, with 7 positions matching TRBD2. Germline V gene data show CDR1 as LNHDA and CDR2 as SQIVND (reference sequence). The length of the CDR3 is 13 residues. V lost 8 bases and J lost 7; bases outside the gene matches: 8. The CDR3 sequence is CASGRVGENEQFF. The CDR3 DNA is TGTGCCAGTGGGAGGGTAGGTGAGAATGAGCAGTTCTTC.

The chain couples TRBV18 to TRBJ2-7; no clear D gene. V shed 4 bases and J shed 4 bases, with 11 bases lying between them. The CDR3 runs to 13 residues. Germline V gives CDR1 KGHSH, CDR2 LQKENI. Written as DNA, the CDR3 is TGTGCCAGCTCACTGTTCGACGGATACGAGCAGTACTTC. This encodes CASSLFDGYEQYF.

V usage is TRBV10-3 and J usage is TRBJ2-5, with D tentatively TRBD1 (6 bases). Trimming shortened V by 3 bases and J by 5 bases, and 16 bases separated the two germline ends. The CDR3 spans 15 residues. Germline V gene lookup returns CDR1 ENHRY and CDR2 SYGVKD. CDR3 region: CAISEFQGQGETQYF. CDR3 bases: TGTGCCATCAGTGAATTTCAGGGCCAGGGGGAGACCCAGTACTTC.

The rearrangement links TRBV7-2 to TRBJ2-5; D unclear. This CDR3 comprises 15 residues. Germline V lookup: CDR1 SGHTA, CDR2 FQGNSA. Trimming removed 1 base at V and 5 bases at J, with 14 bases between. The CDR3 loop reads CASSLVVLRQETQYF. The CDR3 nucleotides are TGTGCCAGCAGCTTAGTCGTTCTTCGGCAGGAGACCCAGTACTTC.

V gene TRBV23-1 combines with J gene TRBJ1-2, with 7 positions matching TRBD1. TRBV23-1 qualifies as an ORF whose function is uncertain. V lost 4 bases and J lost 5; bases outside the gene matches: 7. The CDR3 has 14 amino acids. CDR3 nucleotide sequence: TGCGCCAGCAGTCCGACAGGGACCTATTATGGCTACACCTTC. It specifies CASSPTGTYYGYTF.

This chain links TRBV29-1 with TRBJ1-2; D not certain. The CDR3 runs to 14 residues. Trimming cost V 6 bases and J 7 bases, with 21 bases left between them. In germline, CDR1 is SQVTM, CDR2 ANQGSEA. CDR3 DNA sequence: TGCAGCGTGGAACCCAGACTCGGAGGGTCTGGCTACACCTTC. This translates into CSVEPRLGGSGYTF.

The chain recombines TRBV27 with TRBJ2-7; D unclear. Looked up from germline, CDR1 is MNHEY and CDR2 is SMNVEV (reference sequence). V was clipped by 2 bases and J by 5 bases, with 16 bases between them. CDR3 length equals 15 residues. In DNA, the CDR3 is TGTGCCAGCAGTTTAATGTGGGCCAAGGTACACGAGCAGTACTTC. Protein: CASSLMWAKVHEQYF.

This clone was seen more than once but under ten times. The J gene is TRBJ1-6, the V gene TRBV18, with TRBD1 matching over 9 bases. Germline V gene data show CDR1 as KGHSH and CDR2 as LQKENI. V gave up 3 bases and J gave up 10 bases; unmatched junction bases: 7. The CDR3 contains 15 residues. This chain's CDR3 is CASSPWTGDYSPLHF. CDR3 coding DNA: TGTGCCAGCTCACCTTGGACAGGGGATTACTCACCCCTCCACTTT.

V is TRBV30 and J is TRBJ2-2; 9 bases agree with TRBD2. CDR3 size: 14 residues. The V gene end was trimmed by 8 bases and the J gene end by 3 bases; junction bases not matched to a gene: 7. Germline assignment: CDR1 GTSNPN and CDR2 SVGIG (reference sequence). CDR3 amino acids: CARSWTSDTGELFF. Written as DNA, the CDR3 is TGTGCCCGATCGTGGACTAGCGACACCGGGGAGCTGTTTTTT.